The clone carrying this T cell receptor beta chain has a count of ten or more. This CDR3 region has 13 residues. Germline CDR1 and CDR2: ENHRY and SYGVKD. Trimming took 10 bases from V and 6 from J; bases not matched to a gene: 5. The data belong to a study of tumor-infiltrating lymphocytes in primary liver carcinoma. Constant-region priming of approximately 0.55 ug total RNA yielded TCR beta cDNA. Three nested multiplex PCR rounds of slightly modified ARM-PCR generated TCR beta libraries. The first two PCR rounds used TRBV1-TRBV30 forward primers with a C-beta reverse primer, nine to eleven cycles each. TCRdb independently ran MiXCR on the multiplex PCR reads; one entry per CDR3 protein. Found here are tens of thousands of distinct CDR3 sequences, 55% to 85% of them singletons; the top ten hold 15% to 20%. Unsorted bulk tissue (roughly 17-34 mg) underwent RNA and DNA co-extraction.

The rearrangement uses TRBV10-3 and TRBJ2-1, with 11 positions matching TRBD2. The sample consisted of liver tumor tissue from sampling region 1. Documented subset: tumor region T1, superior pole. This sequence originates from a man aged 40-50 years with primary liver carcinoma and hepatitis B virus infection. The CDR3 protein is CATGTSGFNEQFF. The CDR3 DNA sequence: TGTGCCACCGGGACTAGCGGTTTCAATGAGCAGTTCTTC.